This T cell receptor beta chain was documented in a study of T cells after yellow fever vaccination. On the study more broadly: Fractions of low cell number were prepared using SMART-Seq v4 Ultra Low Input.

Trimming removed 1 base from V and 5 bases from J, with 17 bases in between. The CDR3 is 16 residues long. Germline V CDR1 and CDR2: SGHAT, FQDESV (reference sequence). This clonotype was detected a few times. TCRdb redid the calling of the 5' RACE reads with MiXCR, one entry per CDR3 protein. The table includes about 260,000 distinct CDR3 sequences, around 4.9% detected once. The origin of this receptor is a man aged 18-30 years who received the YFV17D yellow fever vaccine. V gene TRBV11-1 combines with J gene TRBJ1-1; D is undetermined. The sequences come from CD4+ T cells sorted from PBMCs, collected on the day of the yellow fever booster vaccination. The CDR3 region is CASSLGPGRGGTEAFF. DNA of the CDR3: TGTGCCAGCAGCTTAGGTCCCGGACGGGGAGGGACTGAAGCTTTCTTT.